This T cell receptor (beta chain) originates from a study of blood T cell repertoires in COVID-19. V was clipped by 7 bases and J by 6 bases, with 6 bases between them. This CDR3 spans 11 amino acids. Germline V lookup: CDR1 SGHVS, CDR2 FNYEAQ. The study counted Cohort 3 donors as recovered given two negative PCRs, clearance, or symptom resolution. Repertoires were generated with immunoSEQ multiplex PCR, while TCRdb's copy carries only in-frame clones and drops some. Here the sample spans about half a million clones, about nine tenths being singletons. The gene calls are TRBV7-6 and TRBJ2-2; possible D gene TRBD1, 5 bases. The source of this sequence is a woman aged 60 to 75 who had recovered from COVID-19. Sequencing was done on a sample of PBMCs or T cells enriched from blood (not recorded which). Here the CDR3 DNA reads TGTGCCAGCAAGGGGCCCGGGGAGCTGTTTTTT. Protein: CASKGPGELFF.